This is a list of T cell receptor beta chains from one sample in a study of control samples from healthy donors and cancer patients. Libraries were prepared by immunoSEQ multiplex PCR; TCRdb keeps only in-frame clonotypes and omits some of them. The table shows about 410,000 clones, with about nine tenths occurring only once. Sequencing input: PBMCs. The receptors originated from a man aged 40-50 years with head and neck cancer. Both conserved end residues are part of each CDR3. The D gene is left open where the match is weak. Some rows mark clone size as missing; the rest say once, few, many or name a class of expanded clone.

j_call clone_size d_call v_call cdr3_aa cdr3_nt
TRBJ1-1 . . TRBV5-4 CASSMDEKLRLNTEAFF TGTGCCAGCAGCATGGACGAGAAACTCAGATTGAACACTGAAGCTTTCTTT
TRBJ2-7 . TRBD2 TRBV5-6 CASSRGLAEQYF TGTGCCAGCAGCCGCGGACTAGCGGAGCAGTACTTC
TRBJ2-3 . . TRBV6-1 CASSEVGRSGTDTQYF TGTGCCAGCAGTGAAGTGGGTCGGTCGGGCACAGATACGCAGTATTTT
TRBJ1-1 . . TRBV11-1 CASSPKQERGNTEAFF TGTGCCAGCAGCCCTAAGCAAGAACGGGGGAACACTGAAGCTTTCTTT
TRBJ1-3 . . TRBV11-2 CASSSSIPSGNTIYF TGTGCCAGCAGCTCCTCGATACCCTCTGGAAACACCATATATTTT
TRBJ1-1 . . TRBV5-6 CASSYDPNTEAFF TGTGCCAGCAGCTATGACCCGAACACTGAAGCTTTCTTT
TRBJ1-1 . . TRBV30 CAWSGGYMNTEAFF TGTGCCTGGAGCGGCGGTTACATGAACACTGAAGCTTTCTTT
TRBJ2-6 . TRBD1 TRBV27 CASKRTGGFSGANVLTF TGTGCCAGCAAGAGGACAGGGGGTTTTTCTGGGGCCAACGTCCTGACTTTC
TRBJ1-2 . . TRBV4-2 CASSQETGHTMGYTF TGTGCCAGCAGCCAAGAAACCGGACACACTATGGGCTACACCTTC
TRBJ2-7 . . TRBV6-1 CASSDGLVYEQYF TGTGCCAGCAGTGATGGGTTAGTCTACGAGCAGTACTTC
TRBJ1-2 . . TRBV19 CASSIPRYGAGYTF TGTGCCAGTAGTATACCCAGGTACGGGGCCGGCTACACCTTC
TRBJ1-2 once . TRBV28 CASSTQVGYTF TGTGCCAGCAGCACTCAGGTGGGCTACACCTTC
TRBJ2-6 . . TRBV10-3 CAIGGTEYSGANVLTF TGTGCCATCGGTGGGACCGAATACTCTGGGGCCAACGTCCTGACTTTC
TRBJ2-1 . . TRBV7-9 CASSSLAIITEQFF TGTGCCAGCAGTTCCTTGGCTATAATCACTGAGCAGTTCTTC
TRBJ1-1 . . TRBV30 CAWSVTGLEAFF TGTGCCTGGAGTGTGACAGGATTGGAAGCTTTCTTT
TRBJ2-1 . TRBD2 TRBV29-1 CSVGTSGSRNEQFF TGCAGCGTTGGAACTAGCGGGAGTCGGAATGAGCAGTTCTTC
TRBJ2-6 . . TRBV10-3 CAINPGKETGANVLTF TGTGCCATCAATCCAGGGAAGGAGACTGGGGCCAACGTCCTGACTTTC
TRBJ2-1 . TRBD1 TRBV19 CASNWGTGGHYNEQFF TGTGCCAGTAATTGGGGGACAGGGGGGCACTACAATGAGCAGTTCTTC
TRBJ1-4 . TRBD1 TRBV5-8 CASSTGTGVEKLFF TGTGCCAGCAGCACAGGGACAGGAGTCGAAAAACTGTTTTTT
TRBJ2-1 . TRBD2 TRBV27 CASSLKGTSGRGAYNEQFF TGTGCCAGCAGTTTAAAAGGGACTAGCGGGAGGGGGGCTTACAATGAGCAGTTCTTC
TRBJ2-7 . . TRBV27 CASSATGWGAYEQYF TGTGCCAGCAGTGCAACAGGGTGGGGGGCCTACGAGCAGTACTTC
TRBJ1-1 . . TRBV29-1 CSVANQNAFF TGCAGCGTTGCCAATCAGAATGCTTTCTTT
TRBJ2-7 . TRBD2 TRBV12-3/TRBV12-4 CASSLGTSYEQYF TGTGCCAGCAGTTTGGGGACTAGCTACGAGCAGTACTTC
TRBJ1-1 . . TRBV5-1 CASSPGRRDTEAFF TGCGCCAGCAGCCCGGGACGCCGGGACACTGAAGCTTTCTTT
TRBJ2-2 . TRBD1 TRBV7-2 CASSLGQGSFTGELFF TGTGCCAGCAGCCTTGGACAGGGGTCGTTCACCGGGGAGCTGTTTTTT
TRBJ2-7 . . TRBV5-5 CASSLGPGSGSYEQYF TGTGCCAGCAGCTTGGGTCCGGGATCGGGCTCCTACGAGCAGTACTTC
TRBJ2-3 . . TRBV28 CASSLLQDTQYF TGTGCCAGCAGTTTATTACAAGATACGCAGTATTTT
TRBJ2-2 . . TRBV11-2 CASSLEQSPTIGELFF TGTGCCAGCAGCTTAGAACAGAGCCCCACTATTGGGGAGCTGTTTTTT
TRBJ2-1 . . TRBV27 CASSLRRDNRPGNEQFF TGTGCCAGCAGTTTAAGGCGGGACAACCGGCCGGGAAATGAGCAGTTCTTC
TRBJ1-2 once . TRBV6-6 CASSYERNANYGYTF TGTGCCAGCAGTTACGAAAGGAACGCTAACTATGGCTACACCTTC
TRBJ2-4 . TRBD2 TRBV19 CASSIGTSGTAKNIQYF TGTGCCAGTAGTATCGGGACTAGCGGCACAGCCAAAAACATTCAGTACTTC
TRBJ1-2 . . TRBV28 CASSFPLSGVYGYTF TGTGCCAGCAGTTTTCCCCTCTCAGGGGTCTATGGCTACACCTTC
TRBJ1-1 . TRBD1 TRBV27 CASSGQGAEAFF TGTGCCAGCAGTGGACAGGGGGCGGAAGCTTTCTTT
TRBJ2-3 . TRBD1 TRBV9 CASSSSPATDRAGTDTQYF TGTGCCAGCAGCAGCTCGCCCGCCACAGACAGGGCAGGCACAGATACGCAGTATTTT
TRBJ1-1 . . TRBV29-1 CSVNRANSGTEAFF TGCAGCGTGAACAGGGCCAACAGCGGCACTGAAGCTTTCTTT
TRBJ1-3 . TRBD1 TRBV24-1 CATSDSRDRGGIGNTIYF TGTGCCACCAGTGATTCCCGGGACAGGGGGGGTATTGGAAACACCATATATTTT
TRBJ2-6 . . TRBV5-1 CASSLWSTGSGANVLTF TGCGCCAGCAGCTTGTGGAGCACGGGCTCTGGGGCCAACGTCCTGACTTTC
TRBJ2-3 . TRBD1 TRBV7-3 CASSLGLGGSDTQYF TGTGCCAGCAGCTTAGGTCTAGGGGGCTCAGATACGCAGTATTTT
TRBJ1-1 . . TRBV27 CASSLFGVTEAFF TGTGCCAGCAGTTTATTTGGGGTCACTGAAGCTTTCTTT
TRBJ1-2 . . TRBV6-5 CATRGGLGGYTF TGTGCCACCCGGGGAGGCTTAGGCGGCTACACCTTC
TRBJ2-1 . TRBD2 TRBV7-3 CASSSPAAGGGNEQFF TGTGCCAGCAGCTCCCCCGCAGCGGGAGGAGGGAATGAGCAGTTCTTC